This TCR beta chain comes out of a study of CD8 T cells in ankylosing spondylitis. Study results and limitations: Disease-associated clones were reportedly significantly overrepresented in matched ankylosing spondylitis synovial fluid. Earlier work had already found some motif variants in reactive arthritis synovial fluid and blood. One TCR beta motif, made up of roughly eight highly homologous variants, appeared characteristic of ankylosing spondylitis blood. Clones linked with disease were CD8+ and fairly uncommon in the peripheral blood.

By quantitative 5'-RACE with molecular barcodes, the TCR beta libraries were made. MiXCR, applied by TCRdb to the 5' RACE reads, yields one record per CDR3 protein. The sample carries around 540,000 distinct CDR3 sequences, roughly an eighth recorded once. As to this clonotype: Its antigen is unidentified.

The V gene end was trimmed by 4 bases and the J gene end by 3 bases; junction bases not matched to a gene: 4. CDR1 is SGDLS and CDR2 is YYNGEE in the germline V gene. The CDR3 is 14 residues long. The source of this sequence is a male donor with ankylosing spondylitis. The sequencing input was blood, either unsorted or a sorted T cell fraction (not recorded which). V is TRBV9 and J is TRBJ2-1; 7 positions match TRBD2. CDR3 loop: CASSKSGVYNEQFF. Here the CDR3 DNA reads TGTGCCAGCAGCAAAAGCGGGGTCTACAATGAGCAGTTCTTC.